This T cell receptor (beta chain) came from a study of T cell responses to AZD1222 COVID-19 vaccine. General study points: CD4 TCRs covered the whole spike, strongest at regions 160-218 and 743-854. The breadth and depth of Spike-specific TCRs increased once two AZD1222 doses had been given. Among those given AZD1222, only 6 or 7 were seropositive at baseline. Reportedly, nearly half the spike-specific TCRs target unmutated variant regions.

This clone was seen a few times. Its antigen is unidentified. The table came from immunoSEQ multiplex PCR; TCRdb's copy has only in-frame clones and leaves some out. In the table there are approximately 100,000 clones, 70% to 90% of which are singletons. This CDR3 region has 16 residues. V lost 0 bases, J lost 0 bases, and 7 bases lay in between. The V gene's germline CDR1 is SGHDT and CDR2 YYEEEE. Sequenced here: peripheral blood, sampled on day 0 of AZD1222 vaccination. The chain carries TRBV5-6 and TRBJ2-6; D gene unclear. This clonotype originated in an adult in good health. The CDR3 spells CASSLESFSGANVLTF. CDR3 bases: TGTGCCAGCAGCTTGGAAAGCTTCTCTGGGGCCAACGTCCTGACTTTC.